These 27 T cell receptor beta chains came from one sample sequenced in a study of breast tumors, draining lymph nodes, adjacent tissues. TCRdb used MiXCR to reprocess the multiplex PCR reads, holding one entry per CDR3 protein. The sample has some 49,000 distinct CDR3 sequences, around 23% seen once. Sequenced: breast tumor tissue. The receptors were sampled from a female donor with breast cancer. Some clones in this sample may be carry-over from other donors' samples.

This clonotype showed up many times. V usage is TRBV5-1 and J usage is TRBJ2-7; D is possibly TRBD1 (5 bases). This CDR3 has 14 residues. V shed 0 bases and J shed 3 bases, with 10 bases lying between them. Germline V CDR1 and CDR2: SGHRS, YFSETQ. Here the CDR3 reads CASSLAAGLYEQYF. As DNA, the CDR3 is TGCGCCAGCAGCTTGGCCGCAGGGCTCTACGAGCAGTACTTC.

The sample holds many counts of this clonotype. The gene calls are TRBV19 and TRBJ1-6; D is possibly TRBD1 (6 bases). The germline V gene encodes CDR1 LNHDA and CDR2 SQIVND (reference sequence). The CDR3 spans 11 residues. The ends were cut back, 5 bases at V and 14 bases at J, with 10 bases in the middle. This CDR3 is CASSGTRSLHF. In nucleotides, the CDR3 is TGTGCCAGTAGTGGGACAAGATCCCTCCACTTT.

This clonotype was counted at least ten times. The CDR3 region is CAWSRRGVADTQYF. In DNA form, the CDR3 reads TGTGCCTGGAGCCGACGGGGGGTGGCAGATACGCAGTATTTT. The rearrangement joins TRBV30 to TRBJ2-3; 7 bases line up with TRBD2. The germline V gene encodes CDR1 GTSNPN and CDR2 SVGIG (reference sequence). The CDR3 runs 14 residues. Germline trimming cut 3 bases from V and 4 bases from J; bases unmatched to any gene: 7. The full variable domain, rest sourced from reference TRBV30 and TRBJ2-3, is SQTIHQWPATLVQPVGSPLSLECTVEGTSNPNLYWYRQAAGRGLQLLFYSVGIGQISSEVPQNLSASRPQDRQFILSSKKLLLSDSGFYLCAWSRRGVADTQYFGPGTRLTVL.

This chain joins TRBV10-1 and TRBJ2-1; 7 nucleotides line up with TRBD2. The germline V gene has CDR1 WNHNN and CDR2 SYGVQD (reference sequence). The CDR3 sequence is 14 residues long. V trimming: 4 bases; J trimming: 4 bases; junction bases outside the gene matches: 4. The chain's CDR3 is CASSATGRYNEQFF. The CDR3 bases are TGCGCCAGCAGTGCTACCGGGAGGTACAATGAGCAGTTCTTC.

This clonotype was seen many times. The genes are TRBV20-1 and TRBJ1-5; D may be TRBD1 (5 bases). V gave up 6 bases and J gave up 0 bases, with 15 bases separating them. CDR3 length: 15 amino acids. Per germline, CDR1 DFQATT and CDR2 SNEGSKA (reference sequence). The chain's CDR3 is CSAEGLLTSNQPQHF. As DNA, the CDR3 is TGCAGTGCCGAGGGGCTTCTGACTAGCAATCAGCCCCAGCATTTT.

This rearrangement joins TRBV19 to TRBJ1-4; D is ambiguous. The V gene lost 1 base and the J gene lost 5 bases, with 11 bases spanning the gap. This CDR3 is built from 15 residues. Germline V gene sequence: CDR1 LNHDA, CDR2 SQIVND (reference sequence). CDR3 bases: TGTGCCAGTAGTATAGCTGGAGGATTAAATGAAAAACTGTTTTTT. Translation: CASSIAGGLNEKLFF.

This clonotype was counted at least ten times. V gene TRBV2 combines with J gene TRBJ1-5; 12 positions agree with TRBD1. V dropped 4 bases and J dropped 6; count of bases not matched to a gene: 4. Germline V gives CDR1 SNHLY, CDR2 FYNNEI. The CDR3 extends over 15 amino acids. The CDR3 region has the DNA TGTGCCAGCAGTGCGGGACAGGGGGCGGGTCAGCCCCAGCATTTT. Translated: CASSAGQGAGQPQHF.

This clonotype was observed at least ten times. This chain links TRBV20-1 with TRBJ2-7; the D gene could be TRBD1 or TRBD2 (5 bases each). Trimming left V 2 bases short and J 5 bases short, with 13 bases between. Germline V CDR1 and CDR2: DFQATT, SNEGSKA (reference sequence). The CDR3 consists of 13 residues. CDR3 in DNA: TGCAGTGCTAGAATTTTGGGGGACCACGAGCAGTACTTC. Its translation: CSARILGDHEQYF.

The table lists this clonotype with many counts. V gene TRBV7-8 combines with J gene TRBJ2-7, with TRBD2 matching 8 bases. The trim removed 5 bases at V and 3 bases at J, leaving 3 bases unmatched. The CDR3 has 13 residues. Germline CDR1 and CDR2: SGHVS and FQNEAQ. CDR3 protein: CASSGSGIYEQYF. For the CDR3, the DNA is TGTGCCAGCAGCGGTAGCGGGATCTACGAGCAGTACTTC. Drawing the rest from reference TRBV7-8 and TRBJ2-7, the complete variable domain is GAGVSQSPRYKVAKRGQDVALRCDPISGHVSLFWYQQALGQGPEFLTYFQNEAQLDKSGLPSDRFFAERPEGSVSTLKIQRTQQEDSAVYLCASSGSGIYEQYFGPGTRLTVT.

As regards this clonotype: This may be a read error: a much more frequent sequence differs by one nucleotide. V and J are TRBV20-1 and TRBJ2-3; no clear D. Germline assignment: CDR1 DFQATT and CDR2 SNEGSKA (reference sequence). There are 13 residues in the CDR3. The V end was cut by 5 bases, the J end by 0 bases, with 9 bases between. The DNA of the CDR3 is TGCAGTGCTTCCGACGGGAGCACAGATACGCAGTATTTT. Translating gives CSASDGSTDTQYF.

This clonotype was counted many times. The genes are TRBV20-1 and TRBJ1-2, with 7 bases that match TRBD1. J was trimmed by 2 bases and V by 0 bases; bases with no gene match: 6. The CDR3 consists of 15 residues. The V gene's germline CDR1 is DFQATT and CDR2 SNEGSKA (reference sequence). In DNA, the CDR3 is TGCAGTGCTAGAGATAAAGGGGGCCTGAACTATGGCTACACCTTC. Amino acids: CSARDKGGLNYGYTF.

In regard to this clonotype: A much larger clone lies one base from this, so it may be a read error. The genes are TRBV7-9 and TRBJ2-1; TRBD2 matches at 12 bases. The CDR3 consists of 17 residues. Germline V gives CDR1 SEHNR, CDR2 FQNEAQ (reference sequence). DNA of the CDR3: TGTGCCAGCAGCTTAGCGACTTTACTAGCGGGGGGCAATGAGCAGTCCTTC. It encodes CASSLATLLAGGNEQSF.

The chain links TRBV2 to TRBJ2-1, with 7 bases fitting TRBD1. J was trimmed by 0 bases and V by 5 bases; bases with no gene match: 4. The CDR3 sequence is 15 residues long. Germline values: CDR1 SNHLY, CDR2 FYNNEI. This CDR3 is CASSMTGSSYNEQFF. The CDR3 DNA sequence: TGTGCCAGCAGTATGACAGGGAGCTCCTACAATGAGCAGTTCTTC.

This clonotype showed up many times. The chain joins TRBV6-6 to TRBJ1-5; possible D gene TRBD1, 5 bases. The CDR3 runs 18 residues. V was clipped by 0 bases and J by 0 bases, with 15 bases between them. Germline V gene sequence: CDR1 MNHNY, CDR2 SVGAGI (reference sequence). The chain's CDR3 is CASSYSGRVFYSNQPQHF. Written as DNA, the CDR3 is TGTGCCAGCAGTTACTCTGGCAGGGTATTTTATAGCAATCAGCCCCAGCATTTT.

The table lists this clonotype with many counts. The chain recombines TRBV12-3 or TRBV12-4 with TRBJ2-2; 8 nucleotides align to TRBD2. This CDR3 is built from 15 residues. V lost 2 bases to trimming and J lost 4 bases; unmatched junction nucleotides: 3. CDR3 protein: CASSLSGRATGELFF. The DNA of the CDR3 is TGTGCCAGCAGTTTATCCGGGAGGGCCACCGGGGAGCTGTTTTTT.

This clonotype was detected many times. The rearrangement links TRBV7-9 to TRBJ2-7, with D maybe TRBD1 (6 bases). CDR3 size: 13 residues. CDR1 is SEHNR and CDR2 is FQNEAQ in the germline V gene (reference sequence). Trimming shortened V by 5 bases and J by 3 bases, and 11 bases separated the two germline ends. CDR3 bases: TGTGCCAGCAGCAACTTACAGGGCTACGAGCAGTACTTC. This translates into CASSNLQGYEQYF.

At least ten counts were recorded for this clonotype. V usage is TRBV27 and J usage is TRBJ1-6; D possibly corresponds to TRBD1 (5 bases). This CDR3 has 14 residues. Germline V gives CDR1 MNHEY, CDR2 SMNVEV (reference sequence). Trimming removed 1 base from V and 10 bases from J, with 11 bases in between. The CDR3 here is CASSLYTGWSPLHF. Here the CDR3 DNA reads TGTGCCAGCAGTTTATACACAGGCTGGTCACCCCTCCACTTT.

This clonotype was observed many times. The chain joins TRBV27 to TRBJ1-5; unclear D gene. The CDR3 is 13 residues long. Trimming took off 8 bases at V and 6 bases at J, with 14 bases between the two ends. CDR1 is MNHEY, CDR2 SMNVEV, per germline (reference sequence). The CDR3 DNA reads TGTGCCAGCGCCTTTAGAGATGGTCAGCCCCAGCATTTT. Translation: CASAFRDGQPQHF.

This clonotype has just one count. A much larger clone lies one base from this, so it may be a read error. In nucleotides, the CDR3 is TGTGCCAGCAGCACGAGGGGGTCAGGGCTGGAGTCCCAGTACTTC. Translating it yields CASSTRGSGLESQYF. The genes are TRBV9 and TRBJ2-5, with D possibly being TRBD1 (6 bases). The CDR3 consists of 15 residues. The V gene's germline CDR1 is SGDLS and CDR2 YYNGEE. With 4 bases removed from V and 9 bases from J, the gap between germline ends came to 22 bases.

A note on this clonotype: This could be a read error, since a much larger clone is one nucleotide away. The genes are TRBV6-1 and TRBJ1-2; D may be TRBD1 (5 bases). The CDR3 has 16 amino acids. Germline CDR1 reads MNHNS; CDR2 reads SASEGT. CDR3 sequence reads: CASSEGFDRPNYGCTF. The CDR3 DNA reads as TGTGCCAGCAGTGAAGGCTTCGACAGACCTAACTATGGCTGCACCTTC.

The gene calls are TRBV20-1 and TRBJ2-7, with 10 bases identical to TRBD1. With 6 bases clipped from V and 7 bases from J, the junction kept 12 bases outside the gene matches. Germline loops: CDR1 DFQATT, CDR2 SNEGSKA (reference sequence). There are 14 residues in the CDR3. CDR3 nucleotide sequence: TGCAGTGCCGGGACAGGACAGGGGGTCGGTGAGCAGTACTTC. It codes for CSAGTGQGVGEQYF.

J is TRBJ2-3 and V is TRBV4-1; TRBD2 aligns across 10 bases. The CDR3 contains 18 residues. Looked up from germline, CDR1 is MGHRA and CDR2 is YSYEKL. V gave up 4 bases and J gave up 3 bases; unmatched junction bases: 13. CDR3 amino acids: CASSPQASSGGRTDTQYF. Here the CDR3 DNA reads TGCGCCAGCAGCCCCCAGGCATCTAGCGGGGGTAGGACAGATACGCAGTATTTT.

This clonotype was counted many times. The rearrangement uses TRBV11-2 and TRBJ1-4; D is ambiguous. This CDR3 has 15 amino acids. The germline CDR1 and CDR2 sequences are SGHAT and FQNNGV. Trimming shortened V by 5 bases and J by 0 bases, and 10 bases separated the two germline ends. Here the CDR3 DNA reads TGTGCCAGCAGCCAAAGGGCCGCAACTAATGAAAAACTGTTTTTT. It specifies CASSQRAATNEKLFF. The full variable domain, its missing parts supplied by reference TRBV11-2 and TRBJ1-4, is EAGVAQSPRYKIIEKRQSVAFWCNPISGHATLYWYQQILGQGPKLLIQFQNNGVVDDSQLPKDRFSAERLKGVDSTLKIQPAKLEDSAVYLCASSQRAATNEKLFFGSGTQLSVL.

This clonotype was picked up many times. CDR3 loop: CASSFGRHPHNEQFF. CDR3 DNA: TGTGCCAGCAGCTTCGGACGCCACCCCCACAATGAGCAGTTCTTC. V gene TRBV7-9 combines with J gene TRBJ2-1; D is undetermined. CDR1 is SEHNR, CDR2 FQNEAQ, per germline (reference sequence). With 3 bases removed from V and 5 bases from J, the gap between germline ends came to 14 bases. This CDR3 comprises 15 residues.

This clonotype was recorded many times. This chain joins TRBV30 and TRBJ1-2; weak D call: TRBD1 (6 bases). With 2 bases removed from V and 3 bases from J, the gap between germline ends came to 10 bases. Germline V CDR1 and CDR2: GTSNPN, SVGIG (reference sequence). This CDR3 is built from 13 residues. As DNA, the CDR3 is TGTGCCTGGAGTAGCCAGGGGTACTATGGCTACACCTTC. Protein product: CAWSSQGYYGYTF. The variable domain in full, completed from reference TRBV30 and TRBJ1-2, reads SQTIHQWPATLVQPVGSPLSLECTVEGTSNPNLYWYRQAAGRGLQLLFYSVGIGQISSEVPQNLSASRPQDRQFILSSKKLLLSDSGFYLCAWSSQGYYGYTFGSGTRLTVV.

This clonotype was seen many times. The V call is TRBV5-1, the J call TRBJ2-5; D may match TRBD1 or TRBD2 (5 bases each). Trimming left V 3 bases short and J 3 bases short, with 12 bases between. Germline assignment: CDR1 SGHRS and CDR2 YFSETQ. CDR3 size: 14 residues. This chain's CDR3 is CASSYGLGEETQYF. CDR3 in DNA: TGCGCCAGCAGCTACGGGTTGGGGGAAGAGACCCAGTACTTC.

Points on this clonotype: With a much larger clone just one base away, this may be a read error. The chain links TRBV30 to TRBJ2-2; D is ambiguous. The CDR3 covers 14 residues. The germline V gene encodes CDR1 GTSNPN and CDR2 SVGIG (reference sequence). In DNA form, the CDR3 reads TGTGCCTGGAGTAAAAACAGCCGACGTTGGGATCTGTTTTTT. Its translation is CAWSKNSRRWDLFF.